This T cell receptor (beta chain) was observed in a study of cytomegalovirus exposure and HLA in healthy donors. Findings and caveats of the study: Relative to equally common others, HLA-associated TCR beta chains showed greater clonal expansion in a later analysis. Most CMV-associated TCR beta chains appeared HLA-restricted in a later analysis. Most observed TCR sequences were rare, whereas some public TCRs were detected in many donors. Later work found that TCR association rates differed between HLA loci; DRB1 had the most and HLA-C the fewest.

The trim removed 3 bases at V and 4 bases at J, leaving 2 bases unmatched. CDR3 length: 13 residues. Germline V gives CDR1 KGHSH, CDR2 LQKENI. This PCR relied on a set of 60 Vbeta primers and 13 Jbeta primers. The assay was immunoSEQ multiplex PCR, and TCRdb's table has in-frame clones only and misses some. The data contain roughly 160,000 clones, 85% of them singletons. With respect to this clone: Its specificity is unknown.

Sequences were obtained from PBMCs. The chain employs TRBV18 and TRBJ2-5; 7 bases agree with TRBD2. This TCR came from a man between 25 and 39 years old in good health and CMV-seropositive. The CDR3 spells CASSPGGGETQYF. CDR3 sequence (DNA): TGTGCCAGCTCACCCGGCGGGGGAGAGACCCAGTACTTC.